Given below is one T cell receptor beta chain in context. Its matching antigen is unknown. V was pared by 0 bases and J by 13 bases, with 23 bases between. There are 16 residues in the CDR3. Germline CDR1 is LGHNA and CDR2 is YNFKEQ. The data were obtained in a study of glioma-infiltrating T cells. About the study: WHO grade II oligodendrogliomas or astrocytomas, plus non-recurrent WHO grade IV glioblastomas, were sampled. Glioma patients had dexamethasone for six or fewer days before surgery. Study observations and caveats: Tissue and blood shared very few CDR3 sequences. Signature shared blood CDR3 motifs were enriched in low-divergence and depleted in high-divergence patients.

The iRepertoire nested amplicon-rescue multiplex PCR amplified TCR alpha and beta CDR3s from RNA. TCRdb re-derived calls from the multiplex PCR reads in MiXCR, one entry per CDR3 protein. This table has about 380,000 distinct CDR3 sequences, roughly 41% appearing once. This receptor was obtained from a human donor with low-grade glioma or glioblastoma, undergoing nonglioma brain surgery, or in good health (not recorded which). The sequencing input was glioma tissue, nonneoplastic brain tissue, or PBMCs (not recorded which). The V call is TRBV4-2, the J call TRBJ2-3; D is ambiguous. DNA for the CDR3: TGTGCCAGCAGCCAAGACCAAGGTCTCAGCACAGATACAAAGTATTTT. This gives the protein CASSQDQGLSTDTKYF.